This entry features one TCR beta chain sequence. This specimen comes from a study of blood T cell repertoires in COVID-19. Study in general: Whether acute or convalescent, the COVID-19 samples came from the United States, Italy and Spain.

Profiled with immunoSEQ multiplex PCR; TCRdb holds only in-frame clones, not every one. The sample has approximately 440,000 clones, roughly 88% seen once. Per germline, CDR1 MGHRA and CDR2 YSYEKL. The CDR3 runs to 14 residues. Unmatched junction bases numbered 10, after V lost 1 base and J lost 11 bases. Followed longitudinally, the Seattle patients had been enrolled during active infection. This chain joins TRBV4-1 and TRBJ2-7; TRBD1 matches at 8 bases. Sequences were obtained from peripheral blood. The sequence came from a woman between 50 and 59 years old with COVID-19, enrolled during active disease. As DNA, the CDR3 is TGCGCCAGCAGCCAAGTTACAGGGGGGATGGTGAAGTACTTC. Protein: CASSQVTGGMVKYF.